The rows below give T cell receptor beta chains drawn from one sample of a study of OX40 agonist ivuxolimab in advanced cancers. TCRdb keeps only in-frame clones here, not all; method: immunoSEQ multiplex PCR. The sample holds over 30,000 clones, around 90% seen once. The starting material was CD4+ or CD8+ T cells sorted from blood, obtained in a trial of the OX40 agonist ivuxolimab. The receptors were sampled from an adult with an advanced solid tumor such as melanoma, head and neck, liver or kidney cancer. The CDR3 runs from the conserved cysteine through the conserved F or W. Each record gives: J gene, V gene, clone size, CDR3 length, D gene, CDR3 DNA, CDR3 protein. The D gene is left open where the match is weak. Clone size is given for some rows only: seen once, a few or many times, or a class if the clone is expanded.

>TRBJ1-1|TRBV2|NA|14|NA
TGTGCCAGCAGTGAAGGGACAGCGAGAACTGAAGCTTTCTTT
CASSEGTARTEAFF
>TRBJ2-2|TRBV5-4|NA|16|TRBD1
TGTGCCAGCAGCGCGGCCGGGACAGGGAACACCGGGGAGCTGTTTTTT
CASSAAGTGNTGELFF
>TRBJ2-7|TRBV7-9|few|13|NA
TGTGCCAGCAGCTCCAAGGGCCCCTACGAGCAGTACTTC
CASSSKGPYEQYF
>TRBJ2-7|TRBV28|once|15|TRBD2
TGTGCCAGCAGTTTACAGACTAGCGGGGGGCACGAGCAGTACTTC
CASSLQTSGGHEQYF
>TRBJ2-3|TRBV18|NA|16|NA
TGTGCCAGCTCACCCGAGCGGGTAGTTCCCACAGATACGCAGTATTTT
CASSPERVVPTDTQYF
>TRBJ2-1|TRBV27|NA|18|TRBD2
TGTGCCAGCAGTTTACTTCCGACTAGCGGGGGAAGGTACAATGAGCAGTTCTTC
CASSLLPTSGGRYNEQFF
>TRBJ2-7|TRBV27|NA|12|TRBD1
TGTGCCAGCAGTCGACAGGGGCTAGCTACGGGCTTC
CASSRQGLATGF
>TRBJ2-3|TRBV5-1|once|16|TRBD2
TGCGCCAGCAGCTCCTTGACTAGCGGGAGCACAGATACGCAGTATTTT
CASSSLTSGSTDTQYF
>TRBJ1-2|TRBV6-1|NA|13|NA
TGTGCCAGCAGTCCGACACGAGGCTATGGCTACACCTTC
CASSPTRGYGYTF
>TRBJ1-1|TRBV18|NA|14|NA
TGTGCCAGCTCACCTGGTTGGGGCGGCACTGAAGCTTTCTTT
CASSPGWGGTEAFF
>TRBJ2-7|TRBV30|NA|14|TRBD2
TGTGCCTGGAGTGTACTAGCGGGGGGTTTAGAGCAGTACTTC
CAWSVLAGGLEQYF
>TRBJ1-5|TRBV14|once|17|NA
TGTGCCAGCAGCCAAGACGAGTGGTACAATAGCAATCAGCCCCAGCATTTT
CASSQDEWYNSNQPQHF